The sequence of this T cell receptor (beta chain) was determined in a study of siplizumab effects on memory and regulatory T cells. Study in general: Run as pairs, the mixed lymphocyte reactions received siplizumab at 0.9 to 1 ug/mL or no drug.

Study-wide results and caveats: Where siplizumab was present, mappable alloreactive CD4+ clones averaged around 70% Treg-derived, compared with roughly 26% in controls. Phenotypic classification as naive or memory proved unattainable for roughly 80-96% of proliferating CD4+ or CD8+ clones.

CDR3 length equals 15 residues. The V end was cut by 3 bases, the J end by 1 base, with 10 bases between. The V gene's germline CDR1 is MNHNS and CDR2 SASEGT. Coculture of mixed lymphocyte reaction cells was performed at 37°C for roughly six days. This clone was counted a few times. The antigen remains undetermined. The assay looked at roughly 9.4 x 10^4 TCR templates in each sample. The table came from immunoSEQ multiplex PCR; TCRdb's copy has only in-frame clones and leaves some out. The data show roughly 5,000 clones, with approximately 50% seen just once and nearly 85% held by the top ten. The sequence was obtained from a human donor in good health; the cells came from an allogeneic mixed lymphocyte reaction. Some clones in this sample may be carry-over from other donors' samples. Sequencing used CFSE-low (dividing) CD8+ T cells sorted from an allogeneic mixed lymphocyte reaction. This chain uses TRBV6-1 with TRBJ2-4; D is unclear. CDR3 region: CASSELGNAKNIQYF. DNA for the CDR3: TGTGCCAGCAGTGAGTTGGGGAACGCCAAAAACATTCAGTACTTC.